This TCR beta chain derives from a study of response to subunit inactivated influenza vaccine (dated by TCRdb to the late 2010s). Broadly, across the study: The study used deep quantitative T cell receptor repertoire profiling to track responses to a trivalent subunit inactivated influenza vaccine. Points the paper makes about the study in general: According to the authors, only a limited number of new T cells may be recruited by each seasonal influenza vaccination.

This clonotype was found a few times. Its binding antigen is unknown. No much larger clonotype is one base removed from it; base qualities were not supplied. The library was built by means of RT-PCR. The run used an Illumina HiSeq 2500. TCRdb trimmed the raw reads at Q25, called clones with MiXCR and kept productive beta chains. Every distinct CDR3 protein forms one entry, paired with its most common genes and DNA. The sample table records around 530,000 distinct CDR3 sequences; roughly 10% of these occur just once. Jointly, the top ten make up 10% to 13% of the sample. This specimen was PBMCs from blood, taken on the day of vaccination. The source of this sequence is a man aged 50-60 years who received an inactivated influenza vaccine. Donor details come from another sample of the same person, matched by shared clones.

The CDR3 loop reads CASSPRTSGNTYNEQFF. The bases are TGTGCCAGCTCACCACGGACTAGCGGGAATACCTACAATGAGCAGTTCTTC. The V and J genes are TRBV18 and TRBJ2-1, with 12 middle bases fitting TRBD2. The CDR3 starts with the cysteine, ends with the phenylalanine, and has 17 residues. The read is trimmed to its CDR3 DNA, 51 bases read in frame from base 1. The germline V gene yields KGHSH for CDR1 and LQKENI for CDR2. The junction shows trimming of 1 base on V and 2 bases on J, and the gene matches do not reach 3 bases of it.